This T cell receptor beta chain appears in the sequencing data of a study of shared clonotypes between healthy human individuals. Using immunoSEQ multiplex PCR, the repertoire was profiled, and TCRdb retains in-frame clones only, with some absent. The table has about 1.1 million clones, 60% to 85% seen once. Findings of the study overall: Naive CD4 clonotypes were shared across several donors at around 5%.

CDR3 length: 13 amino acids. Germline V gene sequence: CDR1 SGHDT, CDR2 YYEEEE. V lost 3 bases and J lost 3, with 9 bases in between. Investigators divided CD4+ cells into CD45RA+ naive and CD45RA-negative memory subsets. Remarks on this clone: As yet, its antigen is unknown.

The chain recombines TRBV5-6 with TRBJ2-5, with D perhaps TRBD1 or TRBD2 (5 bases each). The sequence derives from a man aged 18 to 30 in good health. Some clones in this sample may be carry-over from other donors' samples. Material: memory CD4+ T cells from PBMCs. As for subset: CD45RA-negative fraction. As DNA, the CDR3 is TGTGCCAGCAGCTCCGGGACGGAAGAGACCCAGTACTTC. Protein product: CASSSGTEETQYF.